This T cell receptor beta chain was identified during a study of early T cells in non-severe SARS-CoV-2 infection. There are many counts of this clonotype. Germline V gene lookup returns CDR1 SGHTA and CDR2 FQGTGA. The length of the CDR3 is 9 residues. V shed 11 bases and J shed 4 bases, with 2 bases lying between them. As part of library construction, unique molecular identifiers were attached to individual cDNA molecules. TCRdb reprocessed the 5' RACE reads via MiXCR and lists one record per CDR3 protein. Found here are around 37,000 distinct CDR3 sequences, about 8.2% of them singletons; the top ten hold roughly an eighth.

The specimen was whole blood. The V call is TRBV7-3, the J call TRBJ2-2; D remains unclear. This clonotype originated in an adult who was a healthcare worker with PCR-confirmed SARS-CoV-2 infection or an uninfected control (not recorded which). The CDR3: CAPTGELFF. Written as DNA, the CDR3 is TGTGCCCCCACCGGGGAGCTGTTTTTT.